The 17 T cell receptor beta chains presented below share a single source sample, sequenced in a study of blood T cell repertoires in COVID-19. TCRdb keeps only in-frame clones here, not all; method: immunoSEQ multiplex PCR. The table shows 15,000 to 25,000 clones, with 85% occurring only once. Input material: peripheral blood. These receptors were taken from a human donor with active COVID-19. The donor label of this sample is uncertain.

The chain recombines TRBV6-6 with TRBJ1-4; D is possibly TRBD1 (6 bases). Germline V lookup: CDR1 MNHNY, CDR2 SVGAGI (reference sequence). V lost 10 bases and J lost 7, with 16 bases in between. This CDR3 has 13 residues. DNA for the CDR3: TGTGCCACCAGAGAGTCAGGGGCTGAAAAACTGTTTTTT. It yields the protein CATRESGAEKLFF.

The V call is TRBV11-2, the J call TRBJ1-4, with TRBD1 identical over 9 bases. This CDR3 is built from 16 residues. CDR1 is SGHAT, CDR2 FQNNGV, per germline. With V trimmed by 4 bases and J by 0 bases, 3 bases remained unmatched. CDR3 residues: CASSSWTGATNEKLFF. CDR3 sequence (DNA): TGTGCCAGCAGCTCGTGGACAGGGGCAACTAATGAAAAACTGTTTTTT.

The V and J genes are TRBV29-1 and TRBJ2-1, with TRBD2 identical over 8 bases. Trimming removed 3 bases from V and 4 bases from J; junction bases left unmatched: 5. The CDR3 contains 14 residues. Germline CDR1 is SQVTM and CDR2 is ANQGSEA. The CDR3 DNA follows: TGCAGCGTTGACTTGGGACTAGGATACAATGAGCAGTTCTTC. Its translation: CSVDLGLGYNEQFF.

This clone was detected only once. The rearrangement uses TRBV4-3 and TRBJ2-3; tentative D call: TRBD1 (7 bases). CDR1 LGHNA and CDR2 YSLEER come from the germline V gene. The CDR3 covers 15 residues. V dropped 4 bases and J dropped 5 bases, with 16 bases sitting between them. CDR3 nucleotide sequence: TGCGCCAGCAGCCGAGGAGGGGGCAGTGGAGATACGCAGTATTTT. It translates to CASSRGGGSGDTQYF.

The rearrangement links TRBV4-3 to TRBJ1-4; D not certain. CDR3 length equals 16 residues. Germline loops: CDR1 LGHNA, CDR2 YSLEER. Trimming took 0 bases from V and 8 from J, leaving 16 bases between them. The CDR3 sequence is CASSQEVWAGGEKLFF. The CDR3, as DNA: TGCGCCAGCAGCCAAGAGGTCTGGGCCGGTGGGGAAAAACTGTTTTTT.

The rearrangement links TRBV4-3 to TRBJ2-3, with 16 bases fitting TRBD2. CDR1 is LGHNA and CDR2 is YSLEER in the germline V gene. This CDR3 comprises 18 residues. With 3 bases clipped from V and 3 bases from J, the junction kept 6 bases outside the gene matches. In DNA, the CDR3 is TGCGCCAGCAGCCAGGGACTAGCGGGAGGGCCCGGAACAGATACGCAGTATTTT. The encoded protein is CASSQGLAGGPGTDTQYF.

This clone occurred once. The chain carries TRBV6-2 or TRBV6-3 and TRBJ2-1; 8 positions match TRBD2. Per germline, CDR1 MNHEY and CDR2 SVGEGT. The CDR3 is made up of 18 amino acids. The trim removed 2 bases at V and 3 bases at J, leaving 12 bases unmatched. The CDR3 sequence is CASSYPLGLSGSYNEQFF. The CDR3 DNA follows: TGTGCCAGCAGTTACCCTCTGGGACTAAGCGGGAGCTACAATGAGCAGTTCTTC.

This clone has just one count. The V gene is TRBV5-1, the J gene TRBJ2-1, with TRBD2 as a possible D gene (5 bases). The V gene's germline CDR1 is SGHRS and CDR2 YFSETQ. There are 15 residues in the CDR3. V gave up 4 bases and J gave up 8 bases, with 19 bases separating them. Here the CDR3 DNA reads TGCGCCAGCAGCCCCGCGGCCACTAGTTGGCATGAGCAGTTCTTC. Translated, it gives CASSPAATSWHEQFF.

This chain links TRBV7-2 with TRBJ2-5, with 7 bases lining up with TRBD1. CDR1 is SGHTA, CDR2 FQGNSA, per germline. Trimming removed 5 bases from V and 5 bases from J; junction bases left unmatched: 14. This CDR3 region has 16 residues. This chain's CDR3 is CASSAAGTDPGETQYF. CDR3 sequence (DNA): TGTGCCAGCAGCGCAGCCGGGACAGACCCTGGGGAGACCCAGTACTTC.

This clone was observed once. The gene calls are TRBV14 and TRBJ2-7; TRBD2 might be the D (6 bases). CDR1 SGHDN and CDR2 FVKESK come from the germline V gene. V lost 4 bases and J 0 bases, leaving 10 bases between the germline ends. This CDR3 is built from 14 residues. In DNA, the CDR3 is TGTGCCAGCAGCCGCGCGGGAAGCTCCTACGAGCAGTACTTC. This sequence encodes CASSRAGSSYEQYF.

This chain connects TRBV10-2 to TRBJ2-7; 10 bases are shared with TRBD2. Germline CDR1 and CDR2: WSHSY and SAAADI. This CDR3 is 18 amino acids long. Losses at the gene ends were 7 bases for V and 0 bases for J; bases not matched to a gene: 15. The CDR3 DNA sequence: TGCGCCAGCACCACCCTAGCGGGAGAGGCACCGGGCTCCTACGAGCAGTACTTC. Protein: CASTTLAGEAPGSYEQYF.

V usage is TRBV12-3 or TRBV12-4 and J usage is TRBJ2-5; D is possibly TRBD1 (6 bases). The CDR3 totals 13 residues. With 8 bases removed from V and 5 bases from J, the gap between germline ends came to 15 bases. The CDR3 region has the DNA TGTGCCAGCCACCAGGGGCGCGGGGAGACCCAGTACTTC. Translated: CASHQGRGETQYF.

This chain links TRBV15 with TRBJ2-1; 12 bases line up with TRBD2. The V gene's germline CDR1 is LNHNV and CDR2 YYDKDF (reference sequence). The CDR3 runs to 17 residues. Trimming removed 3 bases from V and 0 bases from J; junction bases left unmatched: 3. In DNA, the CDR3 is TGTGCCACCAGCAGTGGACTAGCGGGAATCTCCTACAATGAGCAGTTCTTC. Translating gives CATSSGLAGISYNEQFF.

The chain employs TRBV28 and TRBJ2-7; D gene ambiguous. The germline V gene has CDR1 MDHEN and CDR2 SYDVKM. Trimming removed 7 bases at V and 2 bases at J, with 9 bases between. The CDR3 loop spans 12 amino acids. The CDR3 spells CASTSGPYEQYF. DNA of the CDR3: TGTGCCAGCACTTCTGGCCCCTACGAGCAGTACTTC.

The rearrangement links TRBV18 to TRBJ1-5; possibly TRBD1 for D (6 bases). The CDR3 has 15 amino acids. Trimming took off 5 bases at V and 1 base at J, with 12 bases between the two ends. Germline V gene sequence: CDR1 KGHSH, CDR2 LQKENI. CDR3 nucleotide sequence: TGTGCCAGCTCAACGACAGGATTGAGCAATCAGCCCCAGCATTTT. It translates to CASSTTGLSNQPQHF. The whole variable domain, remainder taken from reference TRBV18 and TRBJ1-5, is NAGVMQNPRHLVRRRGQEARLRCSPMKGHSHVYWYRQLPEEGLKFMVYLQKENIIDESGMPKERFSAEFPKEGPSILRIQQVVRGDSAAYFCASSTTGLSNQPQHFGDGTRLSIL.

The chain has TRBV20-1 and TRBJ2-1; D is unclear. Trimming stripped 6 bases from V and 8 bases from J, with 5 bases between. The CDR3 is 9 residues long. In germline, CDR1 is DFQATT, CDR2 SNEGSKA (reference sequence). The CDR3 DNA is TGCAGTGCCCTCTATGAGCAGTTCTTC. This translates into CSALYEQFF.

The chain couples TRBV6-5 to TRBJ2-2; 10 bases are a match to TRBD1. The germline V gene encodes CDR1 MNHEY and CDR2 SVGAGI. The CDR3 is 15 residues long. The V and J ends lost 7 bases and 3 bases, in that order; junction bases with no gene match: 5. The DNA of the CDR3 is TGTGCCAGCACAACGGGGACAGGGGACACCGGGGAGCTGTTTTTT. Translated, it gives CASTTGTGDTGELFF.